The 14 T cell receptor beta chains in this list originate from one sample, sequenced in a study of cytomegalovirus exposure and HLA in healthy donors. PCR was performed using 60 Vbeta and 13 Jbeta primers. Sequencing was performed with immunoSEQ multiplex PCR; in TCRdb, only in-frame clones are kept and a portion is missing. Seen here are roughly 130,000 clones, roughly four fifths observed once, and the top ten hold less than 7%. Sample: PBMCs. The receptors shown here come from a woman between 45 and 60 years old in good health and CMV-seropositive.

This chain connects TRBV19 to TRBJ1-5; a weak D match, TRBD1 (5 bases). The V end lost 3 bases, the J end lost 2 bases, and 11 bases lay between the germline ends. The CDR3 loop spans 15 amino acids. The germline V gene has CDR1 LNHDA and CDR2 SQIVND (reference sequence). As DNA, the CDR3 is TGTGCCAGTAGTATCACGGGGGTTGGCAATCAGCCCCAGCATTTT. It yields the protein CASSITGVGNQPQHF.

The CDR3, as DNA: TGCGCCAGCAGTCTCGGGGGGGCGAACACTGAAGCTTTCTTT. It yields the protein CASSLGGANTEAFF. The chain couples TRBV10-1 to TRBJ1-1, with a possible D match to TRBD1 (6 bases). The V gene lost 5 bases and the J gene lost 1 base, with 11 bases spanning the gap. The CDR3 is 14 amino acids. Germline CDR1 reads WNHNN; CDR2 reads SYGVQD (reference sequence).

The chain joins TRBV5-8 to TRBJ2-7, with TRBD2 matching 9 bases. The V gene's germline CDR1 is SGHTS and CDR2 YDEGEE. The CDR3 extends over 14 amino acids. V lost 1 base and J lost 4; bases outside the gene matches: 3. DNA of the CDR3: TGTGCCAGCAGCTTGCTAGCGGGGTCTTACGAGCAGTACTTC. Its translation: CASSLLAGSYEQYF. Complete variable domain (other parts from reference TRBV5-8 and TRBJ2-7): EAGVTQSPTHLIKTRGQQATLRCSPISGHTSVYWYQQALGLGLQFLLWYDEGEERNRGNFPPRFSGRQFPNYSSELNVNALELEDSALYLCASSLLAGSYEQYFGPGTRLTVT.

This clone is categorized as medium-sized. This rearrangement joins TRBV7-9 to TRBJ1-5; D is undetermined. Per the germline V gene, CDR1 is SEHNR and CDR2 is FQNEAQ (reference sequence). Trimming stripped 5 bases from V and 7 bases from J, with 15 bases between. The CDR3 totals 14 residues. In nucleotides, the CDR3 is TGTGCCAGCAGCCCTCTGGTCGGTCAACAGCCCCAGCATTTT. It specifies CASSPLVGQQPQHF.

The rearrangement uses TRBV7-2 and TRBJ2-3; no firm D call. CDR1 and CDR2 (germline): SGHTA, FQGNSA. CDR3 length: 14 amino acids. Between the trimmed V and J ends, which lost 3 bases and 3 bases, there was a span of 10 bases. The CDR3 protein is CASSLGTRTDTQYF. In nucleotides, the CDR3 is TGTGCCAGCAGCTTGGGCACTCGGACAGATACGCAGTATTTT.

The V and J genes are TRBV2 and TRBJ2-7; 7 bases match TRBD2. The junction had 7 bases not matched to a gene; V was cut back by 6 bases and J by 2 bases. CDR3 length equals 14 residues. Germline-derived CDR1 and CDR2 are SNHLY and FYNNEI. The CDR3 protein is CASSRRGVTYEQYF. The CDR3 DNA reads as TGTGCCAGCAGCCGACGGGGGGTAACCTACGAGCAGTACTTC.

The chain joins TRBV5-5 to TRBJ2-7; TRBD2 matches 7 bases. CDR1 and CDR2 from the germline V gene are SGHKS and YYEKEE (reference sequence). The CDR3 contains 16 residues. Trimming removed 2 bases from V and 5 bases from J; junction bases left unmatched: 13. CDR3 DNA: TGTGCCAGCAGCTTCCCACCGGGCGGGGGAATGAACGAGCAGTACTTC. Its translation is CASSFPPGGGMNEQYF.

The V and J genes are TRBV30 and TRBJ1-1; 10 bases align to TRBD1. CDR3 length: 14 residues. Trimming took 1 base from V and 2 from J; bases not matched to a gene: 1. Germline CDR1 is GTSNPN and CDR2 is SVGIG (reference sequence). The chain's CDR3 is CAWSGDRGNTEAFF. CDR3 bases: TGTGCCTGGAGTGGGGACAGGGGAAACACTGAAGCTTTCTTT. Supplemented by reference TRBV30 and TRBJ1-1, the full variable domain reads SQTIHQWPATLVQPVGSPLSLECTVEGTSNPNLYWYRQAAGRGLQLLFYSVGIGQISSEVPQNLSASRPQDRQFILSSKKLLLSDSGFYLCAWSGDRGNTEAFFGQGTRLTVV.

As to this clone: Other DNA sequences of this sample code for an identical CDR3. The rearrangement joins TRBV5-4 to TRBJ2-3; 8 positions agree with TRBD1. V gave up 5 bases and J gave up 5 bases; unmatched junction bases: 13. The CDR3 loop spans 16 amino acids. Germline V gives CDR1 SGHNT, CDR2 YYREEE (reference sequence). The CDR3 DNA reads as TGTGCCAGCAGTCCCCCCCCAGGGGGCGAGGAAGATACGCAGTATTTT. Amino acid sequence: CASSPPPGGEEDTQYF.

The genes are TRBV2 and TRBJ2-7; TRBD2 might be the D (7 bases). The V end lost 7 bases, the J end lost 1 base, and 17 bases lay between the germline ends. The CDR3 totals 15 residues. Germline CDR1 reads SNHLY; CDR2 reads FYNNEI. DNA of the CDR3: TGTGCCAGCAACGAGGGGGGGACGCTATCCTACGAGCAGTACTTC. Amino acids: CASNEGGTLSYEQYF.

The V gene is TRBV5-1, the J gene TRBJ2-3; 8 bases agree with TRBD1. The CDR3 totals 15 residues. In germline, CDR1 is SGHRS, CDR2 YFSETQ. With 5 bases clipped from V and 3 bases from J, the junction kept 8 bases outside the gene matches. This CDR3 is CASSNDQGATDTQYF. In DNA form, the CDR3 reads TGCGCCAGCAGTAATGACCAGGGGGCGACAGATACGCAGTATTTT.

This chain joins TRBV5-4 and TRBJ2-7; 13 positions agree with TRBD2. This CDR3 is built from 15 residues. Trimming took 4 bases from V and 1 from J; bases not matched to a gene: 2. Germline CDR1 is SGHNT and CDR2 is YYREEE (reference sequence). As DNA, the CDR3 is TGTGCCAGCAGCGCGGGACTAGCGGGGTCCTACGAGCAGTACTTC. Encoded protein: CASSAGLAGSYEQYF. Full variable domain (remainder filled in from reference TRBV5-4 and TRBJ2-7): ETGVTQSPTHLIKTRGQQVTLRCSSQSGHNTVSWYQQALGQGPQFIFQYYREEENGRGNFPPRFSGLQFPNYSSELNVNALELDDSALYLCASSAGLAGSYEQYFGPGTRLTVT.

CDR3 in DNA: TGTGCCAGCAGCTCGGGACAGGCACAAGAGACCCAGTACTTC. Translated, it gives CASSSGQAQETQYF. The rearrangement links TRBV7-2 to TRBJ2-5, with TRBD1 matching 8 bases. The J segment lost 2 bases and the V segment lost 4 bases, leaving 3 bases of the junction unmatched. The CDR3 loop spans 14 amino acids. Germline CDR1 SGHTA, CDR2 FQGNSA.

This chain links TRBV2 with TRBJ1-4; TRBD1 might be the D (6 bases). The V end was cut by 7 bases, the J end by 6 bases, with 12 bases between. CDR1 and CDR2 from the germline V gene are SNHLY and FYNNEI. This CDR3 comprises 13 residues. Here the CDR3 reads CASKRTEDEKLFF. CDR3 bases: TGTGCCAGCAAACGGACAGAAGATGAAAAACTGTTTTTT.